This TCR beta chain was identified during a study of cytomegalovirus exposure and HLA in healthy donors. V was trimmed by 6 bases and J by 3 bases, leaving 20 bases between them. The CDR3 runs to 16 residues. CDR1 and CDR2 from the germline V gene are MDHEN and SYDVKM. The PCR used 60 Vbeta and 13 Jbeta primers. Profiled with immunoSEQ multiplex PCR; TCRdb holds only in-frame clones, not every one. Of 100,000 to 150,000 clones detected, roughly 74% appear once; the ten largest clones hold 6.6%. This clone showed up just a few times. The antigen remains unidentified. Findings of the study overall: Later analysis associated a missense DCLRE1C variant with TCR beta V- and J-gene trimming. Later analysis suggested links between common viral pathogens and several top significant clusters. A prior analysis recorded that most TCR beta V segments were productive about 87% or about 30% of the time.

There were likely unrecorded immune exposures, though donors were nominally healthy when sampled. The rearrangement joins TRBV28 to TRBJ1-1; D may be TRBD1 (6 bases). Material: PBMCs. The clonotype was recovered from a middle-aged man in good health and CMV-seropositive. The CDR3 DNA reads TGTGCCAGCAGCCCAGATATCGCGGGGGCTGACACTGAAGCTTTCTTT. Its protein product is CASSPDIAGADTEAFF.